The T cell receptor (beta chain) described here comes from a study of cytomegalovirus exposure and HLA in healthy donors. The primer mix had 60 Vbeta and 13 Jbeta primers. Sequenced by immunoSEQ multiplex PCR; TCRdb stores in-frame clones only, minus some. Seen in this sample are approximately 110,000 clones; the ten most common clones hold 1%. The V gene's germline CDR1 is WNHNN and CDR2 SYGVQD (reference sequence). This CDR3 is built from 15 residues. V lost 2 bases and J 3 bases, leaving 11 bases between the germline ends. Each donor was healthy, and each was a bone marrow donor. The rearrangement joins TRBV10-1 to TRBJ2-1; tentatively, D is TRBD1 (7 bases). The sample taken for sequencing was PBMCs. This TCR was sampled from a man younger than 35 in good health and CMV-seronegative. CDR3 bases: TGCGCCAGCAGTGAGGGAGGGGGCAACTACAATGAGCAGTTCTTC. It specifies CASSEGGGNYNEQFF.